This entry describes one TCR beta chain. The target antigen is unknown. Germline V gene data show CDR1 as MNHEY and CDR2 as SVGAGI. Trimming stripped 6 bases from V and 4 bases from J, with 15 bases between. This CDR3 has 14 residues. Patients with a history of autoimmune disease or on systemic immunosuppression were excluded. Blood samples were obtained at baseline, cycle 4 day 1, and cycle 7 day 1. Produced via immunoSEQ multiplex PCR; TCRdb's table is partial and in-frame only. The table records some 70,000 clones, approximately 89% of them present only once. The data derive from a study of OX40 agonist ivuxolimab in advanced cancers. The study's findings and limits: Dosing at 0.1 to 3.0 mg/kg was accompanied by clonal expansion of CD4+ and CD8+ blood T cells by week 6. Expanded clones were, on average, more numerous in CD8+ T cells than in CD4+.

The sequencing here drew on CD4+ or CD8+ T cells sorted from blood, taken in a trial of the OX40 agonist ivuxolimab. The V gene is TRBV6-5, the J gene TRBJ1-1; D remains ambiguous. The clonotype was recovered from an adult with an advanced solid tumor such as melanoma, head and neck, liver or kidney cancer. CDR3 region: CASSSGRYGTEAFF. The CDR3 DNA is TGTGCCAGCAGCTCGGGGAGGTACGGCACTGAAGCTTTCTTT.